This T cell receptor beta chain was identified in a study of vaccination and CD4 T cells after COVID-19. On the study more broadly: The cells were exposed to overlapping spike peptides originating from SARS-CoV-2, HCoV-NL63, HCoV-OC43 and HCoV-229E for stimulation.

On this clonotype itself: The antigen remains unidentified.

Sequenced with the Oncomine TCR Beta short-read assay was DNA taken from cultured CD4+ T cells. Genomic DNA was isolated from cultured CD4+ T cells. MiXCR, run by TCRdb on the PCR reads, gives a single entry per CDR3 protein. Of 8,000 to 8,500 distinct CDR3 sequences listed, 40% to 55% are singletons. The CDR3 runs 14 residues. Germline CDR1 DFQATT, CDR2 SNEGSKA (reference sequence). V trimming: 4 bases; J trimming: 5 bases; junction bases outside the gene matches: 7. The treatment here: roughly 11-day PBMC culture with coronavirus spike peptide pools or control peptides (ViraFEST assay). ViraFEST used peptide pools to expand antigen-specific T cells and subsequently sequenced their TCRs.

This chain connects TRBV20-1 to TRBJ2-3, with 9 bases fitting TRBD2. This TCR came from a human donor who had recovered from COVID-19. Sequenced input: CD4+ T cells from blood, cultured in vitro. CDR3 residues: CSAKPGLAEDTQYF. The CDR3 region has the DNA TGCAGTGCTAAACCGGGACTAGCCGAAGATACGCAGTATTTT.